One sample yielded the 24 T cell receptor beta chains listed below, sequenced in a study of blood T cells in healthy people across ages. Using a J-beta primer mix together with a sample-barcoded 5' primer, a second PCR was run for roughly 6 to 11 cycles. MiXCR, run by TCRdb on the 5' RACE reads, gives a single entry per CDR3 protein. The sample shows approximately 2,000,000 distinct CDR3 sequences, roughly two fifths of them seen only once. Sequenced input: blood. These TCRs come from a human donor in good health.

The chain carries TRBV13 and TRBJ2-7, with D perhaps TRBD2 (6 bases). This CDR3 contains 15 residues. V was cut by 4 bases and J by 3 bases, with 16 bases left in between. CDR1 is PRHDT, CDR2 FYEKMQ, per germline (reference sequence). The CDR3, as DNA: TGTGCCAGCAGCTACTGGGACTTGGGGCTCTACGAGCAGTACTTC. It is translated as CASSYWDLGLYEQYF.

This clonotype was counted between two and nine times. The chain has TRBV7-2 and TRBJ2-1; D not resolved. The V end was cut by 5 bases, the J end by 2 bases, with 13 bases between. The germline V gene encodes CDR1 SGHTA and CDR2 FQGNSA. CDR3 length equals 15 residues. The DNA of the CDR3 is TGTGCCAGCAGCCCAAGGGTTAAGACCTACAATGAGCAGTTCTTC. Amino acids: CASSPRVKTYNEQFF.

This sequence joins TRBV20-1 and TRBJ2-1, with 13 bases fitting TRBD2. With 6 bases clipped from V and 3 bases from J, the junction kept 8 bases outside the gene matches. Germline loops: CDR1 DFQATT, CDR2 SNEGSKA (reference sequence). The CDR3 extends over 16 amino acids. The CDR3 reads CSAHTRTSGGYNEQFF. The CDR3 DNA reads TGCAGTGCCCACACCCGGACTAGCGGGGGCTACAATGAGCAGTTCTTC.

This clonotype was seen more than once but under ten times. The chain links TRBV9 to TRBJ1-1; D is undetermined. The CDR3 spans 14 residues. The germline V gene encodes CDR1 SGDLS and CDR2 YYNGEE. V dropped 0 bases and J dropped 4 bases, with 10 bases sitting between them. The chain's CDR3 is CASSVDPVPTEAFF. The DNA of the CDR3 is TGTGCCAGCAGCGTAGACCCAGTTCCCACTGAAGCTTTCTTT.

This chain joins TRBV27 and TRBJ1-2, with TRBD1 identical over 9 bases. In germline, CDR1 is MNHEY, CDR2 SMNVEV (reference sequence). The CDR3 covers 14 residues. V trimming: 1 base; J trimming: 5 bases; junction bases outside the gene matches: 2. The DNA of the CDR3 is TGTGCCAGCAGTTTATTTGGGACAGGGTATGGCTACACCTTC. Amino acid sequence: CASSLFGTGYGYTF.

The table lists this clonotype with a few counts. The CDR3: CASSDRTGRGVLTF. In nucleotides, the CDR3 is TGTGCCAGCAGTGACCGGACAGGGAGGGGAGTCCTGACTTTC. The chain combines TRBV6-1 with TRBJ2-6, with D perhaps matching TRBD1 (8 bases). The V gene lost 3 bases and the J gene lost 13 bases, with 16 bases spanning the gap. Germline CDR1 MNHNS, CDR2 SASEGT. The CDR3 has 14 residues.

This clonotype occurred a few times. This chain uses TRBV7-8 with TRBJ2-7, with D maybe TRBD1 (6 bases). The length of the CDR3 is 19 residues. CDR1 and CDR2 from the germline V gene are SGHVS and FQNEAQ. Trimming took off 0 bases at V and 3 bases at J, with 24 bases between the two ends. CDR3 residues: CASSLAPGRLGTKIYEQYF. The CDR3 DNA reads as TGTGCCAGCAGCTTAGCGCCTGGCCGCTTGGGGACAAAGATCTACGAGCAGTACTTC.

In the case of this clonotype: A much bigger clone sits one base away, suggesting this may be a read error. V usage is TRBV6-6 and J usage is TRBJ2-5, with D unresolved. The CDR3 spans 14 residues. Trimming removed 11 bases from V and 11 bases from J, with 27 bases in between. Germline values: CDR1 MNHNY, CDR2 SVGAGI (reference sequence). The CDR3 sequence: CAGMEPAVDLEQYF. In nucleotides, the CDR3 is TGTGCCGGCATGGAGCCGGCGGTGGATTTGGAGCAGTACTTC.

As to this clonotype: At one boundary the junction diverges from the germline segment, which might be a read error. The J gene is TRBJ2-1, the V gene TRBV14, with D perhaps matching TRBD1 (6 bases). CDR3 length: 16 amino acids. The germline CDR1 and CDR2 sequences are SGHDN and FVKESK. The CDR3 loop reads CAGSRLVGQTSKEQFF. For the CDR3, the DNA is TGTGCCGGCAGCCGTCTGGTCGGACAGACGTCGAAGGAGCAGTTCTTC.

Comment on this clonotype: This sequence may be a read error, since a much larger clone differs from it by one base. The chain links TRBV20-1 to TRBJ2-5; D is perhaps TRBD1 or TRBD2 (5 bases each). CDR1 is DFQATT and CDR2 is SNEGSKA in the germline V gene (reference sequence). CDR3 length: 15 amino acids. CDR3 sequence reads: CSASVSGGEGETRYF. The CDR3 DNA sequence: TGCAGTGCTAGTGTCTCTGGGGGTGAAGGGGAGACCCGGTACTTC.

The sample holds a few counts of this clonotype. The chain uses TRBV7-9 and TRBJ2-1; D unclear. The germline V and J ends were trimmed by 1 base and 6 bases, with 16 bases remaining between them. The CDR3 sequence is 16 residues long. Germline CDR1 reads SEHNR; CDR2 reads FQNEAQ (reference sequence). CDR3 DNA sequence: TGTGCCAGCAGCTTAGAGGGCCTCAACCTCCTCAATGAGCAGTTCTTC. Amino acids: CASSLEGLNLLNEQFF.

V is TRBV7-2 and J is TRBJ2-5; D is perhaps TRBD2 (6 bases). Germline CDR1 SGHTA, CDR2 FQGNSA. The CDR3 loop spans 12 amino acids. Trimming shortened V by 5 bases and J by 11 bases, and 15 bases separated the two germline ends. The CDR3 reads CASSPTAREQYF. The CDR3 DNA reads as TGTGCCAGCAGCCCGACGGCACGGGAGCAGTACTTC.

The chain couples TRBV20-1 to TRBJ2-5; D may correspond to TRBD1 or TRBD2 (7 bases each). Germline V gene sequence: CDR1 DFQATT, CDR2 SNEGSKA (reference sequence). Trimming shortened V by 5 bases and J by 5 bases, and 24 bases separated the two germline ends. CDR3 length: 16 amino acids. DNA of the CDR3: TGCAGTGCTCCGACGCAGGGGGGGCTGGCCCATGAGACCCAGTACTTC. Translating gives CSAPTQGGLAHETQYF.

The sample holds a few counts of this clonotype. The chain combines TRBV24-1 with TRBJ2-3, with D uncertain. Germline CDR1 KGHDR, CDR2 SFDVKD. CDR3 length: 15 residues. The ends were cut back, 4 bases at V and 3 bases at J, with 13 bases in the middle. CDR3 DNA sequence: TGTGCCACCAGTGACACGACATTGGGTACAGATACGCAGTATTTT. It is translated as CATSDTTLGTDTQYF.

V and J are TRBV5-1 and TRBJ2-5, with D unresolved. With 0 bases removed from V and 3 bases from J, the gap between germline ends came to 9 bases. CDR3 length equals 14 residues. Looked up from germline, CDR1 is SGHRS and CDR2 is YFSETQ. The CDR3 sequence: CASSLEAGKETQYF. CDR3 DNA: TGCGCCAGCAGCTTGGAGGCAGGAAAAGAGACCCAGTACTTC.

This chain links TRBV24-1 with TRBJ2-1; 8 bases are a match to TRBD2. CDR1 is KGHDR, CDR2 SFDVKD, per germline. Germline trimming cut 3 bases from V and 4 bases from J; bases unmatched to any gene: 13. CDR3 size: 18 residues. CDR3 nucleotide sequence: TGTGCCACCAGTGATCCCAACGGGGGGGGCGGCGCTTACAATGAGCAGTTCTTC. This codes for CATSDPNGGGGAYNEQFF.

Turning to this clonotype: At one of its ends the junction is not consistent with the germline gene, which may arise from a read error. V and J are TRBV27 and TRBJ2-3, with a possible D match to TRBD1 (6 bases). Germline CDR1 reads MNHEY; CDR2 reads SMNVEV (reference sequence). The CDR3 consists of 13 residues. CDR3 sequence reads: CASPRDTTDTQDF. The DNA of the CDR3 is TGTGCCAGCCCTAGGGACACCACAGATACGCAGGATTTT.

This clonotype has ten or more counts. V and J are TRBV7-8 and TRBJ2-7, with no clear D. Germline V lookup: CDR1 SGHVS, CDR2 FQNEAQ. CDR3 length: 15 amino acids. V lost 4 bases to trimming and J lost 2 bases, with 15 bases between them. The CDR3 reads CASSYWTPGPYEQYF. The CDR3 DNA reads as TGTGCCAGCAGCTACTGGACGCCAGGACCCTACGAGCAGTACTTC.

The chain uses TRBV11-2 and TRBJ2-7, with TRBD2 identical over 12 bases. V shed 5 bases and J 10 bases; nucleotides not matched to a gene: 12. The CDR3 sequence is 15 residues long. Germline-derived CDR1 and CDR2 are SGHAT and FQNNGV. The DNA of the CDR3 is TGTGCCAGCAGCACTCGACTAGCGGGGGTGGAGTCCCAGTACTTC. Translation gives CASSTRLAGVESQYF. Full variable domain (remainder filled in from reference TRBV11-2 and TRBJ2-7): EAGVAQSPRYKIIEKRQSVAFWCNPISGHATLYWYQQILGQGPKLLIQFQNNGVVDDSQLPKDRFSAERLKGVDSTLKIQPAKLEDSAVYLCASSTRLAGVESQYFGPGTRLTVT.

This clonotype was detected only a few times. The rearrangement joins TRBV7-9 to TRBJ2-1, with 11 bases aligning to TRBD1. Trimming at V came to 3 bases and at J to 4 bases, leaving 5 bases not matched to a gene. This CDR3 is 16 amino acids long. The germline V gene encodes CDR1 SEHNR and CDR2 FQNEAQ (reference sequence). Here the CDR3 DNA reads TGTGCCAGCAGCTTCGGGACAGGGGGTTTGTACAATGAGCAGTTCTTC. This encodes CASSFGTGGLYNEQFF.

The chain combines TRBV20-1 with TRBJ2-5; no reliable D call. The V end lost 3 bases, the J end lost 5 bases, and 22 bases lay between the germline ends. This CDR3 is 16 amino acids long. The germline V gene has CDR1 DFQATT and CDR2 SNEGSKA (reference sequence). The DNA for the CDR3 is TGCAGTGCTAGCGCGGTGAAGACTTCCGTTGGGGAGACCCAGTACTTC. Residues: CSASAVKTSVGETQYF.

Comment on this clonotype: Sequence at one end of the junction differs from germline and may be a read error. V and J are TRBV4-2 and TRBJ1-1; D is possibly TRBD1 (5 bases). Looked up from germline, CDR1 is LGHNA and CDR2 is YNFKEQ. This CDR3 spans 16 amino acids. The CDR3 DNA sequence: TGTGCCAGCAGCCAAGGTGGGGGGGATTGGAACGCTGAAGCTTTCTTT. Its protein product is CASSQGGGDWNAEAFF.

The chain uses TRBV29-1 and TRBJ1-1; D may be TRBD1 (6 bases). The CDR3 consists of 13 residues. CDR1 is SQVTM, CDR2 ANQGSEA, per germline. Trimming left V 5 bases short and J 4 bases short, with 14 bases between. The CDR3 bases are TGCAGCGTTAAACTGGACAGTGGCACTGAAGCTTTCTTT. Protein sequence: CSVKLDSGTEAFF.

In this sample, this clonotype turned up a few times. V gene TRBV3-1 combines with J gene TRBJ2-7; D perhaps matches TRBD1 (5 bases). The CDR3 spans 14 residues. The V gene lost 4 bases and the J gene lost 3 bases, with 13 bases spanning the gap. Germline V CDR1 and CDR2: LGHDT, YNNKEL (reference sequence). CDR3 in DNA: TGTGCCAGCAGCCCACAAAGGGGAAGCTACGAGCAGTACTTC. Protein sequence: CASSPQRGSYEQYF.